The 13 T cell receptor beta chains listed next were all sequenced from one sample in a study of OX40 agonist ivuxolimab in advanced cancers. TCRdb's table, derived via immunoSEQ multiplex PCR, lists solely in-frame clones and lacks some. The data contain approximately 70,000 clones, around 90% of them singletons. The sample in question was CD4+ or CD8+ T cells sorted from blood, obtained in a trial of the OX40 agonist ivuxolimab. The receptors were gathered from an adult with an advanced solid tumor such as melanoma, head and neck, liver or kidney cancer.

The chain couples TRBV6-1 to TRBJ2-1, with 11 bases matching TRBD1. In germline, CDR1 is MNHNS, CDR2 SASEGT. V shed 3 bases and J 12 bases; nucleotides not matched to a gene: 10. The CDR3 extends over 15 amino acids. Written as DNA, the CDR3 is TGTGCCAGCAGTGACTGGACAGGGGGCATCCCTGTGCAGTTCTTC. Translated, it gives CASSDWTGGIPVQFF.

This chain connects TRBV29-1 to TRBJ2-5; no clear D gene. Germline values: CDR1 SQVTM, CDR2 ANQGSEA. V was cut by 4 bases and J by 7 bases, with 16 bases left in between. CDR3 length: 13 amino acids. The CDR3 region is CSVVFAGDGTQYF. CDR3 nucleotides: TGCAGCGTTGTTTTTGCTGGGGATGGGACCCAGTACTTC. The whole variable domain, remainder taken from reference TRBV29-1 and TRBJ2-5, is SAVISQKPSRDICQRGTSLTIQCQVDSQVTMMFWYRQQPGQSLTLIATANQGSEATYESGFVIDKFPISRPNLTFSTLTVSNMSPEDSSIYLCSVVFAGDGTQYFGPGTRLLVL.

This chain uses TRBV29-1 with TRBJ1-1; possibly TRBD1 for D (6 bases). In germline, CDR1 is SQVTM, CDR2 ANQGSEA. V was shortened by 1 base and J by 6 bases, with 9 bases between the two germline ends. The CDR3 has 12 residues. CDR3 DNA sequence: TGCAGCGTTGAAGGAAGGGGGGCTGAAGCTTTCTTT. Translating it yields CSVEGRGAEAFF.

The J gene is TRBJ1-3, the V gene TRBV21-1. TRBV21-1 is noted as a pseudogene. The CDR3 is 15 amino acids. The CDR3 nucleotides are TGTGCCAGCAGCAAAGTCCGCAAAACTGGAAACACCATATATTTT. Its protein is CASSKVRKTGNTIYF.

The chain recombines TRBV21-1 with TRBJ2-6. TRBV21-1 corresponds to a pseudogene. The CDR3 covers 14 residues. The CDR3 loop is CAGVTNSGANVLTF. In nucleotides, the CDR3 is TGTGCGGGGGTGACTAACTCTGGGGCCAACGTCCTGACTTTC.

This clone was seen a handful of times. V gene TRBV15 combines with J gene TRBJ1-5, with 7 positions matching TRBD1. Germline CDR1 and CDR2: LNHNV and YYDKDF (reference sequence). The CDR3 covers 13 residues. V shed 8 bases and J 3 bases; nucleotides not matched to a gene: 4. CDR3 protein: CATGGQLNQPQHF. The CDR3 nucleotides are TGTGCCACCGGGGGACAGCTCAATCAGCCCCAGCATTTT.

This chain links TRBV5-6 with TRBJ2-5; tentatively, D is TRBD1 (6 bases). V lost 4 bases to trimming and J lost 1 base, with 11 bases between them. The CDR3 is made up of 14 amino acids. Per the germline V gene, CDR1 is SGHDT and CDR2 is YYEEEE. The CDR3 sequence: CASSRLGAQETQYF. The CDR3 region has the DNA TGTGCCAGCAGCCGCCTGGGGGCCCAAGAGACCCAGTACTTC. Drawing the rest from reference TRBV5-6 and TRBJ2-5, the complete variable domain is DAGVTQSPTHLIKTRGQQVTLRCSPKSGHDTVSWYQQALGQGPQFIFQYYEEEERQRGNFPDRFSGHQFPNYSSELNVNALLLGDSALYLCASSRLGAQETQYFGPGTRLLVL.

The rearrangement joins TRBV6-5 to TRBJ1-1; D may be TRBD1 (5 bases). This CDR3 comprises 15 residues. Per germline, CDR1 MNHEY and CDR2 SVGAGI. Deletions cut 6 bases from V and 0 bases from J, with 14 bases between. CDR3 sequence: CASSPLRQMNTEAFF. The CDR3 coding sequence is TGTGCCAGCAGCCCCCTCCGACAGATGAACACTGAAGCTTTCTTT.

The rearrangement joins TRBV30 to TRBJ2-3, with no clear D. V lost 1 base to trimming and J lost 6 bases, with 8 bases between them. There are 12 residues in the CDR3. From germline, CDR1 is GTSNPN and CDR2 SVGIG (reference sequence). The CDR3 coding sequence is TGTGCCTGGAGTGAAGGCGCCGATACGCAGTATTTT. This translates into CAWSEGADTQYF.

The chain links TRBV30 to TRBJ2-1, with 10 bases identical to TRBD2. Trimming cost V 4 bases and J 7 bases; bases outside gene matches: 7. Germline V gives CDR1 GTSNPN, CDR2 SVGIG (reference sequence). The CDR3 loop spans 14 amino acids. The CDR3: CAWNLAGVNNEQFF. The DNA for the CDR3 is TGTGCCTGGAACCTAGCGGGGGTGAATAATGAGCAGTTCTTC.

This chain connects TRBV7-9 to TRBJ2-2; D gene unclear. With 1 base removed from V and 6 bases from J, the gap between germline ends came to 9 bases. Germline V CDR1 and CDR2: SEHNR, FQNEAQ (reference sequence). The CDR3 extends over 14 amino acids. The CDR3 region is CASSLDKGSGELFF. The CDR3 DNA reads TGTGCCAGCAGCTTAGATAAGGGTTCCGGGGAGCTGTTTTTT.

The chain has TRBV7-9 and TRBJ1-3; D is unclear. Trimming removed 3 bases at V and 3 bases at J, with 3 bases between. CDR1 and CDR2 (germline): SEHNR, FQNEAQ (reference sequence). The CDR3 totals 12 residues. The CDR3 nucleotides are TGTGCCAGCAGCTTGAGTGGAAACACCATATATTTT. It is translated as CASSLSGNTIYF. The full variable domain, its missing parts supplied by reference TRBV7-9 and TRBJ1-3, is DTGVSQNPRHKITKRGQNVTFRCDPISEHNRLYWYRQTLGQGPEFLTYFQNEAQLEKSRLLSDRFSAERPKGSFSTLEIQRTEQGDSAMYLCASSLSGNTIYFGEGSWLTVV.

This chain links TRBV28 with TRBJ1-3; D not resolved. Germline V gene sequence: CDR1 MDHEN, CDR2 SYDVKM. V lost 6 bases and J 0 bases, leaving 9 bases between the germline ends. CDR3 length: 14 residues. The CDR3 region is CASSSPSSGNTIYF. The CDR3 DNA reads TGTGCCAGCAGCTCGCCAAGCTCTGGAAACACCATATATTTT.